These 2 T cell receptor beta chains were all obtained from the same sample, sequenced in a study of B cell selection in AIRE deficiency. CD4+CD127+ cells were sorted as the conventional CD4 T cells. Libraries were prepared by immunoSEQ multiplex PCR; TCRdb keeps only in-frame clonotypes and omits some of them. This table has about 27,000 clones, around 95% appearing once. The sequencing input was CD4+CD127+ conventional T cells sorted from PBMCs. These receptors all stem from a human donor in good health.

The J gene is TRBJ2-7, the V gene TRBV27; the match to TRBD2 covers 10 bases. V gave up 2 bases and J gave up 2 bases; unmatched junction bases: 3. CDR1 and CDR2 from the germline V gene are MNHEY and SMNVEV (reference sequence). The CDR3 runs to 15 residues. CDR3 bases: TGTGCCAGCAGTTTAGGCCTAGCGGGGGCCTACGAGCAGTACTTC. This encodes CASSLGLAGAYEQYF.

This chain joins TRBV7-7 and TRBJ2-2; D is possibly TRBD2 (6 bases). Per the germline V gene, CDR1 is SSHAT and CDR2 is FNYEAQ (reference sequence). The CDR3 has 15 residues. V lost 4 bases, J lost 3 bases, and 12 bases lay in between. CDR3 amino acids: CASSSGVRDTGELFF. The CDR3 DNA reads TGTGCCAGCAGCTCGGGGGTTAGGGACACCGGGGAGCTGTTTTTT.